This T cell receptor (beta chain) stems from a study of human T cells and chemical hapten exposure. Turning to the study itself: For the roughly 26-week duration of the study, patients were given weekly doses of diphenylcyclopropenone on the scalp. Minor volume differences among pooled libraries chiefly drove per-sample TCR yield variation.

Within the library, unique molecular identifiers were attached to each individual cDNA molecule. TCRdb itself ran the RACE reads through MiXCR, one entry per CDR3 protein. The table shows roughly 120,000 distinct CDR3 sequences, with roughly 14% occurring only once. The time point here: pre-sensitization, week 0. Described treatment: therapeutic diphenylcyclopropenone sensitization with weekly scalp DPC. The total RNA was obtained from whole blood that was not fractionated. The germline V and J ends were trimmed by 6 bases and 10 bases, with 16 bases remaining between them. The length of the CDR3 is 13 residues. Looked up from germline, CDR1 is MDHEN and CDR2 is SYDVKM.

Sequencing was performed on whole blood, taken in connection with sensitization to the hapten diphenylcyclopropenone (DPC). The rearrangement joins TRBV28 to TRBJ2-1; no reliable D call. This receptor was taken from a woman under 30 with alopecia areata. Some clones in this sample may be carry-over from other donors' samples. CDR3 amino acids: CASRAPQADEQFF. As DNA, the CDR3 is TGTGCCAGCAGAGCACCTCAGGCTGACGAGCAGTTCTTC. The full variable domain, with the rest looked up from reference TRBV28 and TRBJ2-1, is DVKVTQSSRYLVKRTGEKVFLECVQDMDHENMFWYRQDPGLGLRLIYFSYDVKMKEKGDIPEGYSVSREKKERFSLILESASTNQTSMYLCASRAPQADEQFFGPGTRLTVL.